Shown below are 30 T cell receptor beta chains from a single sample sequenced in a study of T-cell reconstitution after alpha-beta-depleted transplantation in children. A library of TCRbeta sequences, prepared with unique molecular identifiers, was generated. A single record per CDR3 protein comes from TCRdb applying MiXCR to the PCR reads. The data hold approximately 16,000 distinct CDR3 sequences, with 5% to 5.5% observed a single time. The specimen was PBMCs, collected before TCRalphabeta/CD19-depleted stem cell transplant. These TCRs come from a boy between 5 and 17 years old with acute lymphoblastic leukemia, due to receive a stem cell transplant.

This clonotype was recorded many times. The chain is built from TRBV6-1 and TRBJ1-4; D is perhaps TRBD1 (6 bases). Per the germline V gene, CDR1 is MNHNS and CDR2 is SASEGT. V lost 1 base to trimming and J lost 8 bases, with 17 bases between them. The CDR3 loop spans 16 amino acids. CDR3 region: CASSEVPGGRGEKLFF. The CDR3 DNA follows: TGTGCCAGCAGTGAAGTCCCGGGGGGCCGGGGAGAAAAACTGTTTTTT.

This clonotype has at least ten counts. V gene TRBV7-8 combines with J gene TRBJ2-5; 8 nucleotides align to TRBD1. The CDR3 sequence is 16 residues long. Germline CDR1 and CDR2: SGHVS and FQNEAQ. V gave up 3 bases and J gave up 0 bases; unmatched junction bases: 6. CDR3 coding DNA: TGTGCCAGCAGCTTGCAGACAGGGGAATACCAAGAGACCCAGTACTTC. It encodes CASSLQTGEYQETQYF.

This clonotype was seen at least ten times. The J gene is TRBJ2-7, the V gene TRBV28; maybe TRBD1 (5 bases). Per germline, CDR1 MDHEN and CDR2 SYDVKM. Trimming left V 7 bases short and J 1 base short, with 20 bases between. This CDR3 is 16 amino acids long. The CDR3 protein is CASKGAASGRSYEQYF. DNA for the CDR3: TGTGCCAGCAAAGGGGCGGCTAGTGGGCGATCCTACGAGCAGTACTTC. The full variable domain, its missing parts supplied by reference TRBV28 and TRBJ2-7, is DVKVTQSSRYLVKRTGEKVFLECVQDMDHENMFWYRQDPGLGLRLIYFSYDVKMKEKGDIPEGYSVSREKKERFSLILESASTNQTSMYLCASKGAASGRSYEQYFGPGTRLTVT.

This clonotype showed up many times. This chain uses TRBV28 with TRBJ1-1; TRBD1 might be the D (6 bases). There are 14 residues in the CDR3. The V gene lost 3 bases and the J gene lost 3 bases, with 11 bases spanning the gap. The germline V gene encodes CDR1 MDHEN and CDR2 SYDVKM. The CDR3 loop is CASSFHRADTEAFF. CDR3 DNA sequence: TGTGCCAGCAGTTTCCACAGGGCGGACACTGAAGCTTTCTTT.

This clonotype was seen ten or more times. This chain uses TRBV19 with TRBJ2-1, with D possibly matching TRBD1 (6 bases). Trimming left V 2 bases short and J 2 bases short, with 7 bases between. Germline CDR1 reads LNHDA; CDR2 reads SQIVND (reference sequence). This CDR3 region has 14 residues. This CDR3 is CASSIQGTYNEQFF. Here the CDR3 DNA reads TGTGCCAGTAGTATACAGGGGACCTACAATGAGCAGTTCTTC.

This clonotype appeared many times. CDR3 loop: CASSPGTLGRGNTEAFF. As DNA, the CDR3 is TGTGCCAGCTCACCTGGAACCTTGGGCAGGGGGAACACTGAAGCTTTCTTT. The chain joins TRBV18 to TRBJ1-1; D may be TRBD1 (6 bases). Between the trimmed V and J ends, which lost 3 bases and 1 base, there was a span of 18 bases. The CDR3 covers 17 residues. Per germline, CDR1 KGHSH and CDR2 LQKENI.

In its sample, this clonotype was seen many times. The chain couples TRBV28 to TRBJ1-1; 11 nucleotides align to TRBD1. The germline CDR1 and CDR2 sequences are MDHEN and SYDVKM. V was clipped by 5 bases and J by 10 bases; unmatched bases: 12. The CDR3 is made up of 15 amino acids. The CDR3 nucleotides are TGTGCCAGCAGTAATGCCGGGACAGGGGGATTGGTAGCTTTCTTT. Translated, it gives CASSNAGTGGLVAFF.

This clonotype was seen at least ten times. The chain couples TRBV24-1 to TRBJ2-1; D uncertain. The CDR3 covers 11 residues. CDR1 is KGHDR, CDR2 SFDVKD, per germline. Between the trimmed V and J ends, which lost 6 bases and 5 bases, there was a span of 4 bases. The CDR3 DNA sequence: TGTGCCACCAGTTACCACAATGAGCAGTTCTTC. Residues: CATSYHNEQFF.

This clonotype was observed at least ten times. The CDR3 nucleotides are TGTGCCAGCAGTTTATTTAGGGTAGAGACCCAGTACTTC. It encodes CASSLFRVETQYF. The V call is TRBV28, the J call TRBJ2-5; D unresolved. V was cut by 1 base and J by 4 bases, with 7 bases left in between. Germline V lookup: CDR1 MDHEN, CDR2 SYDVKM. The CDR3 contains 13 residues.

This clonotype has at least ten counts. The chain carries TRBV28 and TRBJ1-5; D gene unclear. The CDR3 covers 15 residues. Trimming took 5 bases from V and 3 from J, leaving 14 bases between them. Germline V gene lookup returns CDR1 MDHEN and CDR2 SYDVKM. In DNA form, the CDR3 reads TGTGCCAGCAGTCCCCGAGGGCGGATCAATCAGCCCCAGCATTTT. Translation: CASSPRGRINQPQHF.

This clonotype has ten or more counts. The gene calls are TRBV3-1 and TRBJ2-3, with 8 positions matching TRBD2. Germline CDR1 and CDR2: LGHDT and YNNKEL (reference sequence). The CDR3 is made up of 18 amino acids. V lost 0 bases, J lost 1 base, and 9 bases stayed unmatched. CDR3 protein: CASSQDGSGGPGTDTQYF. CDR3 coding DNA: TGTGCCAGCAGCCAAGATGGAAGCGGGGGACCCGGCACAGATACGCAGTATTTT.

This clonotype has only a few counts. V and J are TRBV19 and TRBJ1-5, with D possibly matching TRBD1 (5 bases). This CDR3 is 13 amino acids long. Germline V gives CDR1 LNHDA, CDR2 SQIVND (reference sequence). V was clipped by 4 bases and J by 6 bases, with 10 bases between them. The CDR3 is CASSRAGSQPQHF. The CDR3 DNA follows: TGTGCCAGTAGTAGGGCAGGGTCTCAGCCCCAGCATTTT.

By proportion, this clonotype is medium-sized. The gene calls are TRBV12-3 or TRBV12-4 and TRBJ2-2; weak D call: TRBD2 (5 bases). V lost 8 bases to trimming and J lost 7 bases, with 11 bases between them. This CDR3 is built from 12 residues. The DNA for the CDR3 is TGTGCCAGCCGATTCCGGGGCGGGGAGCTGTTTTTT. It encodes CASRFRGGELFF.

The chain joins TRBV3-1 to TRBJ1-6, with unresolved D. Germline CDR1 and CDR2: LGHDT and YNNKEL (reference sequence). The CDR3 is 14 amino acids. The V gene lost 5 bases and the J gene lost 10 bases, with 15 bases spanning the gap. CDR3 in DNA: TGTGCCAGCAGCGCACAGATCCCTGGGTCACCCCTCCACTTT. This gives the protein CASSAQIPGSPLHF.

At least ten counts were recorded for this clonotype. The chain recombines TRBV5-6 with TRBJ2-6, with D unclear. This CDR3 spans 13 amino acids. The V gene lost 5 bases and the J gene lost 0 bases, with 3 bases spanning the gap. Germline values: CDR1 SGHDT, CDR2 YYEEEE. DNA of the CDR3: TGTGCCAGCAGACACTCTGGGGCCAACGTCCTGACTTTC. This sequence encodes CASRHSGANVLTF.

This clonotype occurred many times. This rearrangement joins TRBV28 to TRBJ2-7; TRBD2 matches at 10 bases. The CDR3 is made up of 14 amino acids. Germline V CDR1 and CDR2: MDHEN, SYDVKM. With V trimmed by 6 bases and J by 1 base, 3 bases remained unmatched. The DNA for the CDR3 is TGTGCCAGCAGGTCTAGCGGGGGTTCCTACGAGCAGTACTTC. Translating it yields CASRSSGGSYEQYF.

This clonotype appeared many times. This chain links TRBV12-3 or TRBV12-4 with TRBJ2-4; D possibly matches TRBD1 or TRBD2 (5 bases each). The CDR3 sequence is 15 residues long. Between the trimmed V and J ends, which lost 5 bases and 0 bases, there was a span of 11 bases. The CDR3 is CASSLRDQAKNIQYF. The CDR3 DNA follows: TGTGCCAGCAGTCTCAGGGACCAAGCCAAAAACATTCAGTACTTC.

The gene calls are TRBV29-1 and TRBJ2-7; the D call may be TRBD1 or TRBD2 (5 bases each). This CDR3 is built from 12 residues. Per germline, CDR1 SQVTM and CDR2 ANQGSEA. The germline V and J ends were trimmed by 4 bases and 2 bases, with 9 bases remaining between them. The CDR3 bases are TGCAGCGTTGCTGAGGGGCCCTACGAGCAGTACTTC. Its protein product is CSVAEGPYEQYF.

At least ten counts were recorded for this clonotype. J is TRBJ2-6 and V is TRBV7-6, with D possibly TRBD1 on 6 matching bases. Germline V lookup: CDR1 SGHVS, CDR2 FNYEAQ. The CDR3 length is 17 residues. V shed 6 bases and J shed 1 base, with 16 bases lying between them. CDR3 in amino acids: CASSSRGGWSGANVLTF. CDR3 DNA: TGTGCCAGCAGTTCCCGAGGGGGTTGGTCTGGGGCCAACGTCCTGACTTTC.

The V gene is TRBV7-2, the J gene TRBJ2-3, with unresolved D. The CDR3 spans 12 residues. V was clipped by 5 bases and J by 9 bases, with 12 bases between them. Germline loops: CDR1 SGHTA, CDR2 FQGNSA. The CDR3 nucleotides read TGTGCCAGCAGCAAAAGGAGCCAAACGCAGTATTTT. Translated: CASSKRSQTQYF.

In this sample, this clonotype turned up many times. This chain connects TRBV4-3 to TRBJ1-4; no firm D call. Germline V gene sequence: CDR1 LGHNA, CDR2 YSLEER. CDR3 size: 14 residues. V lost 2 bases and J 8 bases, leaving 12 bases between the germline ends. The CDR3 here is CASSQRAGMEKLFF. In DNA, the CDR3 is TGCGCCAGCAGCCAAAGGGCCGGTATGGAAAAACTGTTTTTT.

This clonotype was seen a few times. This rearrangement joins TRBV2 to TRBJ2-6; 8 bases match TRBD1. Germline values: CDR1 SNHLY, CDR2 FYNNEI. The CDR3 spans 19 residues. V shed 0 bases and J 0 bases; nucleotides not matched to a gene: 7. CDR3 nucleotide sequence: TGTGCCAGCAGTGAAGCTTACGTGGACAGGGTCTCTGGGGCCAACGTCCTGACTTTC. Translated, it gives CASSEAYVDRVSGANVLTF.

This clonotype has ten or more counts. The V and J genes are TRBV7-2 and TRBJ1-1; D might be TRBD1 (5 bases). The CDR3 is 16 residues long. CDR1 is SGHTA and CDR2 is FQGNSA in the germline V gene. The V and J ends lost 1 base and 1 base respectively, with 13 bases between them. Here the CDR3 reads CASSLGQGLKNTEAFF. The CDR3 nucleotides read TGTGCCAGCAGCTTAGGTCAGGGATTAAAGAACACTGAAGCTTTCTTT.

This clonotype was seen at least ten times. The rearrangement links TRBV14 to TRBJ2-7; unclear D gene. The CDR3 runs 14 residues. Trimming removed 4 bases at V and 2 bases at J, with 12 bases between. Germline V gene sequence: CDR1 SGHDN, CDR2 FVKESK. CDR3 amino acids: CASSRGRPPYEQYF. The CDR3 nucleotides read TGTGCCAGCAGCCGAGGACGACCCCCCTACGAGCAGTACTTC.

This clonotype was detected many times. The chain carries TRBV18 and TRBJ2-7; D is unclear. This CDR3 comprises 14 residues. Germline assignment: CDR1 KGHSH and CDR2 LQKENI. The V and J ends lost 3 bases and 2 bases respectively, with 11 bases between them. The CDR3 loop is CASSPKRVAYEQYF. The CDR3 DNA sequence: TGTGCCAGCTCACCCAAAAGAGTCGCCTACGAGCAGTACTTC.

By frequency in the sample, this clonotype is medium-sized (0.01 to 0.1%). The chain joins TRBV4-1 to TRBJ2-7; possibly TRBD1 for D (6 bases). V was clipped by 3 bases and J by 8 bases, with 17 bases between them. The germline CDR1 and CDR2 sequences are MGHRA and YSYEKL. There are 14 residues in the CDR3. Here the CDR3 DNA reads TGCGCCAGCAGCCACGGCAGGGGAATTTACCAGCAGTACTTC. Its translation: CASSHGRGIYQQYF.

This clonotype was seen ten or more times. The rearrangement joins TRBV5-5 to TRBJ2-7, with D tentatively TRBD1 or TRBD2 (5 bases each). Trimming took off 6 bases at V and 0 bases at J, with 13 bases between the two ends. Germline loops: CDR1 SGHKS, CDR2 YYEKEE (reference sequence). CDR3 size: 14 residues. DNA for the CDR3: TGTGCCAGCACCCGGGGCGGTAGCTCCTACGAGCAGTACTTC. Protein sequence: CASTRGGSSYEQYF.

This clonotype was recorded many times. The J gene is TRBJ2-7, the V gene TRBV29-1; D is perhaps TRBD1 (6 bases). This CDR3 region has 11 residues. Trimming shortened V by 6 bases and J by 7 bases, and 13 bases separated the two germline ends. Germline V gene data show CDR1 as SQVTM and CDR2 as ANQGSEA. DNA for the CDR3: TGCAGCGTCTCACAGGGCGGGGAGCAGTACTTC. Residues: CSVSQGGEQYF.

This clonotype was counted many times. This chain uses TRBV7-3 with TRBJ2-7; D assignment may be TRBD1 or TRBD2 (6 bases each). The CDR3 is made up of 18 amino acids. The germline V and J ends were trimmed by 5 bases and 2 bases, with 25 bases remaining between them. The germline gives CDR1 SGHTA, CDR2 FQGTGA. CDR3 nucleotides: TGTGCCAGCAGCCCCGAAGGGGGAGGACCCAGAAAAGCCTACGAGCAGTACTTC. The encoded protein is CASSPEGGGPRKAYEQYF.

This clonotype was seen at least ten times. The chain has TRBV12-3 or TRBV12-4 and TRBJ1-1; 9 bases line up with TRBD1. This CDR3 contains 15 residues. The junction had 4 bases not matched to a gene; V was cut back by 5 bases and J by 0 bases. CDR3 in DNA: TGTGCCAGCAGTGGACAGGGGTTTATGAACACTGAAGCTTTCTTT. Amino acid sequence: CASSGQGFMNTEAFF.